The clone carrying this T cell receptor (beta chain) was detected many times. Its antigen is currently unknown. The sample belongs to a study of regulatory T cells in long-lasting Graves disease. Looking at the study overall: A definition of persistent Graves' disease required over 5 years of antithyroid drugs plus positive TSH receptor antibodies.

General observations from the study: What was studied was peripheral blood only, and not thyroid tissue.

Arm-PCR with iRepertoire HTBI primers amplified the CDR3 regions for these TCR beta libraries. TCRdb itself ran the multiplex PCR reads through MiXCR, one entry per CDR3 protein. The sample gives a few hundred thousand distinct CDR3 sequences, 22% of which show up once; around 14% is in the top ten. The time point: persistent/refractory GD, antithyroid drugs over 5 years with positive TRAb. Construction of the TCR library relied on RNA isolated from PBMCs. The specimen was peripheral blood mononuclear cells (PBMCs), collected when the disease was refractory, from a patient treated with antithyroid drugs. The clonotype comes from a female donor with Graves disease.

The CDR3 nucleotides read TGTGCCAGCAGTTTTCCCCCGAGGGGTCAGCCCCAGCATTTT. This gives the protein CASSFPPRGQPQHF. The rearrangement uses TRBV28 and TRBJ1-5, with a possible D match to TRBD1 (5 bases). The germline V and J ends were trimmed by 3 bases and 6 bases, with 12 bases remaining between them. The germline gives CDR1 MDHEN, CDR2 SYDVKM. CDR3 length: 14 amino acids.